Listed here are 20 T cell receptor beta chains from one sample, sequenced in a study of Graves' ophthalmopathy and Graves' hyperthyroidism. As the template, RNA transcripts were used to amplify TCR beta CDR3 regions. Investigators did first-round RT-PCR with HTBI primers, then second-round multiplex PCR. MiXCR was run by TCRdb on the multiplex PCR reads, yielding one entry per CDR3 protein. The sample yields about 39,000 distinct CDR3 sequences, roughly 50% seen once. Specimen: peripheral blood. These receptors came from an adult woman with stable Graves' hyperthyroidism.

The V call is TRBV29-1, the J call TRBJ1-5; 8 bases fit TRBD1. The CDR3 is 15 amino acids. Germline-derived CDR1 and CDR2 are SQVTM and ANQGSEA. CDR3 sequence (DNA): TGCAGTGGTAGTACAGGGGGGAAGGGAGGACAGCCCCAGCATTTT. Protein sequence: CSGSTGGKGGQPQHF.

The gene calls are TRBV11-2 and TRBJ2-2; no definite D call. This CDR3 has 15 amino acids. Germline CDR1 is SGHAT and CDR2 is FQNNGV. Deletions cut 5 bases from V and 0 bases from J, with 10 bases between. The CDR3 nucleotides are TGTGCCAGCAGCGTAGGTGGAGCGAACACCGGGGAGCTGTTTTTT. Protein product: CASSVGGANTGELFF.

This clonotype was picked up many times. The V gene is TRBV7-3, the J gene TRBJ2-7; maybe TRBD2 (7 bases). The CDR3 length is 15 residues. CDR1 SGHTA and CDR2 FQGTGA come from the germline V gene. The V end lost 2 bases, the J end lost 2 bases, and 13 bases lay between the germline ends. DNA of the CDR3: TGTGCCAGCAGCTTAGACGGGGGGCTGACCTACGAGCAGTACTTC. As protein: CASSLDGGLTYEQYF.

This clonotype was seen at least ten times. V gene TRBV19 combines with J gene TRBJ1-2, with 7 positions matching TRBD1. The CDR3 totals 15 residues. J gave up 0 bases and V 1 base, and 2 bases lay outside the gene matches. Looked up from germline, CDR1 is LNHDA and CDR2 is SQIVND (reference sequence). The CDR3: CASSIGGGANYGYTF. The CDR3 bases are TGTGCCAGTAGTATAGGAGGGGGCGCTAACTATGGCTACACCTTC.

A few counts support this clonotype. The J gene is TRBJ2-2, the V gene TRBV13; 8 bases are a match to TRBD2. The CDR3 has 13 residues. Per the germline V gene, CDR1 is PRHDT and CDR2 is FYEKMQ (reference sequence). J was trimmed by 8 bases and V by 5 bases; bases with no gene match: 4. CDR3 protein: CASSRGGAGELFF. The CDR3 DNA sequence: TGTGCCAGCAGCCGGGGGGGCGCTGGGGAGCTGTTTTTT.

The chain has TRBV29-1 and TRBJ1-2; 12 nucleotides agree with TRBD1. Germline trimming cut 6 bases from V and 8 bases from J; bases unmatched to any gene: 7. Germline loops: CDR1 SQVTM, CDR2 ANQGSEA. The CDR3 sequence is 13 residues long. CDR3 loop: CSVPGTGGRGYTF. DNA for the CDR3: TGCAGCGTCCCCGGGACAGGGGGCAGAGGCTACACCTTC.

There are many counts of this clonotype. The rearrangement joins TRBV4-1 to TRBJ2-7; a possible D gene is TRBD2 (6 bases). Germline-derived CDR1 and CDR2 are MGHRA and YSYEKL. The CDR3 totals 14 residues. Trimming took off 5 bases at V and 6 bases at J, with 17 bases between the two ends. In DNA, the CDR3 is TGCGCCAGCAGCTGGACTATTGACGGAGGCGAGCAGTACTTC. The encoded protein is CASSWTIDGGEQYF.

This rearrangement joins TRBV6-5 to TRBJ2-7; D is unresolved. Trimming shortened V by 8 bases and J by 0 bases, and 14 bases separated the two germline ends. The germline CDR1 and CDR2 sequences are MNHEY and SVGAGI. The CDR3 is made up of 14 amino acids. Here the CDR3 reads CASWLHRSSYEQYF. In DNA form, the CDR3 reads TGTGCCAGCTGGCTCCACCGAAGCTCCTACGAGCAGTACTTC.

This clonotype was recorded a few times. The genes are TRBV28 and TRBJ2-7; 7 bases are a match to TRBD1. Unmatched junction bases numbered 14, after V lost 6 bases and J lost 3 bases. Germline assignment: CDR1 MDHEN and CDR2 SYDVKM. The CDR3 totals 16 residues. CDR3 residues: CASRAAGGLNLYEQYF. CDR3 bases: TGTGCCAGCAGGGCTGCAGGGGGTCTAAACCTCTACGAGCAGTACTTC.

The chain links TRBV7-9 to TRBJ2-7; D might be TRBD1 (6 bases). The CDR3 loop spans 15 amino acids. The V end was cut by 4 bases, the J end by 2 bases, with 15 bases between. CDR1 is SEHNR, CDR2 FQNEAQ, per germline (reference sequence). CDR3 nucleotides: TGTGCCAGCAGCTCCGCGGTGGGACACCCCTACGAGCAGTACTTC. It encodes CASSSAVGHPYEQYF.

V gene TRBV7-2 combines with J gene TRBJ1-2, with D possibly being TRBD1 (5 bases). This CDR3 has 16 amino acids. The germline V and J ends were trimmed by 4 bases and 2 bases, with 17 bases remaining between them. Germline V gene sequence: CDR1 SGHTA, CDR2 FQGNSA. The DNA for the CDR3 is TGTGCCAGCAGCTCTCCGTCGGGACTCCAGAACTATGGCTACACCTTC. Protein product: CASSSPSGLQNYGYTF. The whole variable domain, remainder taken from reference TRBV7-2 and TRBJ1-2, is GAGVSQSPSNKVTEKGKDVELRCDPISGHTALYWYRQSLGQGLEFLIYFQGNSAPDKSGLPSDRFSAERTGGSVSTLTIQRTQQEDSAVYLCASSSPSGLQNYGYTFGSGTRLTVV.

V and J are TRBV20-1 and TRBJ1-2; TRBD1 matches at 8 bases. The junction had 8 bases not matched to a gene; V was cut back by 7 bases and J by 7 bases. Looked up from germline, CDR1 is DFQATT and CDR2 is SNEGSKA (reference sequence). The CDR3 has 12 amino acids. This CDR3 reads CSVYQGAGGYTF. CDR3 DNA sequence: TGCAGTGTCTACCAGGGGGCGGGTGGCTACACCTTC.

The V call is TRBV20-1, the J call TRBJ2-5; 8 bases are shared with TRBD1. Germline CDR1 is DFQATT and CDR2 is SNEGSKA (reference sequence). Trimming cost V 6 bases and J 5 bases; bases outside gene matches: 8. This CDR3 comprises 13 residues. CDR3 bases: TGCAGTGCCCCTGGACAGGGTGGGGAGACCCAGTACTTC. Its translation is CSAPGQGGETQYF.

The genes are TRBV5-1 and TRBJ2-7, with 11 bases that match TRBD2. CDR3 size: 15 residues. Trimming cost V 3 bases and J 4 bases; bases outside gene matches: 6. The V gene's germline CDR1 is SGHRS and CDR2 YFSETQ. This CDR3 is CASSSLAGGPYEQYF. CDR3 DNA sequence: TGCGCCAGCAGCTCCTTAGCGGGAGGGCCTTACGAGCAGTACTTC.

This clonotype was detected many times. The chain is built from TRBV12-3 or TRBV12-4 and TRBJ1-4, with a possible D match to TRBD1 (5 bases). V was shortened by 3 bases and J by 5 bases, with 10 bases between the two germline ends. This CDR3 contains 14 residues. The CDR3: CASSFLGGNEKLFF. CDR3 nucleotides: TGTGCCAGCAGTTTTCTGGGGGGGAATGAAAAACTGTTTTTT.

The CDR3 protein is CAISGASQGTEAFF. Here the CDR3 DNA reads TGTGCCATCAGCGGTGCGTCACAGGGAACTGAAGCTTTCTTT. J is TRBJ1-1 and V is TRBV10-3; D might be TRBD1 (6 bases). This CDR3 contains 14 residues. CDR1 and CDR2 (germline): ENHRY, SYGVKD. V lost 6 bases and J 5 bases, leaving 16 bases between the germline ends.

This clonotype showed up many times. The chain carries TRBV29-1 and TRBJ2-7; 11 nucleotides line up with TRBD1. In germline, CDR1 is SQVTM, CDR2 ANQGSEA. There are 13 residues in the CDR3. V lost 6 bases to trimming and J lost 5 bases; unmatched junction nucleotides: 6. CDR3 coding DNA: TGCAGCGTGATGGGACAGGGGGGCGACGAGCAGTACTTC. It specifies CSVMGQGGDEQYF.

This clonotype was seen repeatedly, ten times or more. The chain uses TRBV5-1 and TRBJ1-5; D uncertain. Per germline, CDR1 SGHRS and CDR2 YFSETQ. This CDR3 has 15 amino acids. V gave up 4 bases and J gave up 4 bases, with 15 bases separating them. Here the CDR3 DNA reads TGCGCCAGCAGCAGCGAGGGAAGCCGGAATCAGCCCCAGCATTTT. It codes for CASSSEGSRNQPQHF.

This clonotype has ten or more counts. The rearrangement joins TRBV29-1 to TRBJ2-5; TRBD1 matches at 8 bases. CDR3 length equals 13 residues. Germline CDR1 reads SQVTM; CDR2 reads ANQGSEA. With V trimmed by 7 bases and J by 4 bases, 8 bases remained unmatched. The CDR3 reads CSAGQGEVETQYF. For the CDR3, the DNA is TGCAGCGCCGGACAGGGAGAGGTAGAGACCCAGTACTTC.

V usage is TRBV7-4 and J usage is TRBJ2-5, with TRBD2 matching 10 bases. V was clipped by 5 bases and J by 7 bases; unmatched bases: 1. CDR1 and CDR2 from the germline V gene are SGHVT and SQSDAQ. This CDR3 is built from 12 residues. CDR3 loop: CASSRTSGTQYF. In DNA, the CDR3 is TGTGCCAGCAGCCGGACTAGCGGGACCCAGTACTTC.